This T cell receptor beta chain derives from a study of T cells in Graves' hyperthyroidism and ophthalmopathy. Study findings and constraints: Blood also showed most of the thyroid clonotypes that were expanded above 0.001. From stable hyperthyroidism, ophthalmopathy was set apart by a 13 V-J model.

Remarks on this clonotype: Its antigen is not identified.

V lost 0 bases and J lost 4; bases outside the gene matches: 5. The CDR3 sequence is 15 residues long. The germline V gene has CDR1 DFQATT and CDR2 SNEGSKA (reference sequence). No ophthalmopathy progression within 18 months constituted stable Graves' hyperthyroidism. A patient was excluded if there was uncontrolled infection, other autoimmune disease, pregnancy or lactation. Authors of the study amplified TCR beta CDR3 regions from RNA transcripts. The TCR CDR3 was amplified in a first-round RT-PCR using the HTBI primer set. TCRdb called the multiplex PCR reads again in MiXCR, with one record for every CDR3 protein. The data show 560,000 or so distinct CDR3 sequences, under 60% seen once.

The source material was peripheral blood or thyroid tissue (not recorded which). This TCR derives from a woman in her late teens or twenties with Graves' hyperthyroidism. V and J are TRBV20-1 and TRBJ1-4; the match to TRBD1 covers 7 bases. CDR3 protein: CSARDYRDSNEKLFF. The CDR3 DNA reads as TGCAGTGCTAGAGATTACCGGGACAGTAATGAAAAACTGTTTTTT.